This TCR beta chain was observed in a study of T-cell reconstitution after alpha-beta-depleted transplantation in children. General study findings and limits: Several hundred rapidly expanded clones from non-depleted graft cells reportedly supplied alpha-beta T cells about two months post-transplant. The study traced high day-60 TCRbeta diversity in some patients to surviving recipient T cells and thymic progenitors. The authors attributed T-cell counts and diversity one year after transplant mostly to newly produced T cells.

Germline V gene lookup returns CDR1 SEHNR and CDR2 FQNEAQ (reference sequence). The ends lost 3 bases at V and 2 bases at J; junction bases unmatched: 12. The CDR3 is 17 amino acids. TCRbeta library construction was performed incorporating unique molecular identifiers. Each CDR3 protein gets one entry after TCRdb re-called the PCR reads with MiXCR. The data hold hundreds of thousands of distinct CDR3 sequences, with roughly 17% observed a single time. A note on this clonotype: No antigen is known for it.

The sequence was obtained from a boy less than two years old who had a stem cell transplant for Wiskott-Aldrich syndrome, so the T cells may come from the graft donor. The rearrangement joins TRBV7-9 to TRBJ1-2, with 7 bases that match TRBD1. The sample in question was PBMCs, mostly from graft donor cells, obtained 360 days after TCRalphabeta/CD19-depleted stem cell transplant. CDR3 residues: CASSFKGPMTGNYGYTF. The CDR3 DNA sequence: TGTGCCAGCAGCTTCAAAGGCCCGATGACAGGGAACTATGGCTACACCTTC.